The sequence of this T cell receptor (beta chain) was determined in a study of glioma-infiltrating T cells after dendritic cell vaccination. Study background: Patients received autologous tumor lysate-pulsed dendritic cell vaccination between about 2002 and 2013. Patients received three intradermal dendritic cell vaccine injections at biweekly intervals.

Profiling relied on immunoSEQ multiplex PCR, and the TCRdb table lists in-frame clones only, not all of them. The repertoire consists of 91,000 or so clones, with less than 90% occurring once and the leading ten covering around 5.4%. The germline V gene has CDR1 SGHNT and CDR2 YYREEE (reference sequence). Trimming took 4 bases from V and 5 from J, leaving 15 bases between them. This CDR3 contains 14 residues. Time point described: after dendritic cell vaccination, including at tumor progression/relapse. This sequence joins TRBV5-4 and TRBJ1-1, with D possibly TRBD1 on 5 matching bases. Here the sequenced sample was blood, taken after dendritic cell vaccination. The origin of this receptor is a human donor with glioblastoma. The CDR3 sequence: CASSRPGGYTEAFF. DNA of the CDR3: TGTGCCAGCAGCCGCCCGGGGGGATATACTGAAGCTTTCTTT.